These 11 T cell receptor beta chains share one sample of origin, sequenced in a study of blood T cell repertoires in COVID-19. Assay: immunoSEQ multiplex PCR; the TCRdb copy retains only in-frame clones and omits some. The table records a few hundred thousand clones, about 85% of them present only once. The specimen was peripheral blood. The receptors were sampled from a woman aged 18-29 years with acute or convalescent COVID-19.

The V call is TRBV9, the J call TRBJ2-5, with 9 bases identical to TRBD1. This CDR3 contains 18 residues. Germline lookup yields CDR1 SGDLS and CDR2 YYNGEE. V shed 0 bases and J 5 bases; nucleotides not matched to a gene: 14. CDR3 sequence (DNA): TGTGCCAGCAGCGTAGCCCCAGGAGAACAGGGGGCACGGGAGACCCAGTACTTC. Encoded protein: CASSVAPGEQGARETQYF. Based on the CDR3 plus reference TRBV9 and TRBJ2-5, the full variable domain is DSGVTQTPKHLITATGQRVTLRCSPRSGDLSVYWYQQSLDQGLQFLIQYYNGEERAKGNILERFSAQQFPDLHSELNLSSLELGDSALYFCASSVAPGEQGARETQYFGPGTRLLVL.

The gene calls are TRBV9 and TRBJ2-5; D is uncertain. This CDR3 has 15 residues. Trimming stripped 0 bases from V and 1 base from J, with 10 bases between. Germline loops: CDR1 SGDLS, CDR2 YYNGEE. As DNA, the CDR3 is TGTGCCAGCAGCGTAGGCCCGTTAGTCCAAGAGACCCAGTACTTC. It specifies CASSVGPLVQETQYF.

This chain links TRBV5-1 with TRBJ1-2, with D possibly being TRBD1 (6 bases). The germline CDR1 and CDR2 sequences are SGHRS and YFSETQ. V dropped 0 bases and J dropped 8 bases, with 11 bases sitting between them. The length of the CDR3 is 13 residues. The CDR3 coding sequence is TGCGCCAGCAGCTTGGACCAGGGGAGAGGCTACACCTTC. It translates to CASSLDQGRGYTF.

This clone has only a few counts. The CDR3 loop reads CASRPRGTEAFF. In DNA, the CDR3 is TGTGCCAGCAGGCCCAGGGGAACTGAAGCTTTCTTT. The chain combines TRBV12-3 or TRBV12-4 with TRBJ1-1, with D possibly TRBD1 on 6 matching bases. The CDR3 totals 12 residues. V was cut by 6 bases and J by 5 bases, with 10 bases left in between.

The chain combines TRBV6-5 with TRBJ2-2; D is unresolved. The CDR3 extends over 11 amino acids. Per the germline V gene, CDR1 is MNHEY and CDR2 is SVGAGI. V was trimmed by 6 bases and J by 4 bases, leaving 3 bases between them. The CDR3: CASRRTGELFF. The CDR3 DNA is TGTGCCAGCAGGCGCACCGGGGAGCTGTTTTTT.

This chain links TRBV5-5 with TRBJ2-1; possibly TRBD1 for D (6 bases). The germline V gene has CDR1 SGHKS and CDR2 YYEKEE (reference sequence). This CDR3 is built from 15 residues. V was trimmed by 4 bases and J by 1 base, leaving 12 bases between them. The CDR3 DNA sequence: TGTGCCAGCAGCGACCGGGACATTTCCTACAATGAGCAGTTCTTC. It yields the protein CASSDRDISYNEQFF.

The table lists this clone with a count of one. The V and J genes are TRBV4-1 and TRBJ1-6; 9 bases fit TRBD1. CDR1 is MGHRA, CDR2 YSYEKL, per germline. This CDR3 is 16 amino acids long. Trimming at V came to 4 bases and at J to 7 bases, leaving 8 bases not matched to a gene. CDR3 amino acids: CASSRDTGTGNSPLHF. In nucleotides, the CDR3 is TGCGCCAGCAGCCGAGATACCGGGACAGGGAATTCACCCCTCCACTTT.

This chain connects TRBV6-5 to TRBJ1-6; 9 bases match TRBD1. Trimming took 4 bases from V and 8 from J; bases not matched to a gene: 6. This CDR3 spans 15 amino acids. Per the germline V gene, CDR1 is MNHEY and CDR2 is SVGAGI. The DNA for the CDR3 is TGTGCCAGCAGTTTCGCGGGACAGGGAGATTCACCCCTCCACTTT. It codes for CASSFAGQGDSPLHF.

The V call is TRBV10-2, the J call TRBJ1-2, with TRBD1 matching over 8 bases. The ends lost 3 bases at V and 4 bases at J; junction bases unmatched: 4. The length of the CDR3 is 14 residues. Germline V gene lookup returns CDR1 WSHSY and CDR2 SAAADI. CDR3 coding DNA: TGCGCCAGCAGTGATGCAGGGGGCGGCTATGGCTACACCTTC. Encoded protein: CASSDAGGGYGYTF.

The CDR3, as DNA: TGTGCCACCAGTGATTCCTACAGGGGTTACACTGAAGCTTTCTTT. It specifies CATSDSYRGYTEAFF. V and J are TRBV24-1 and TRBJ1-1, with 7 bases identical to TRBD1. The CDR3 sequence is 15 residues long. Looked up from germline, CDR1 is KGHDR and CDR2 is SFDVKD. With V trimmed by 2 bases and J by 3 bases, 5 bases remained unmatched.

The chain joins TRBV5-4 to TRBJ2-2, with D perhaps matching TRBD2 (6 bases). CDR1 and CDR2 (germline): SGHNT, YYREEE (reference sequence). The V and J ends lost 3 bases and 4 bases respectively, with 19 bases between them. CDR3 length: 17 amino acids. As DNA, the CDR3 is TGTGCCAGCAGCTCTCAGGACGGGAGAGGAGGCACCGGGGAGCTGTTTTTT. Amino acids: CASSSQDGRGGTGELFF. Together with reference TRBV5-4 and TRBJ2-2, the CDR3 gives the full variable domain: ETGVTQSPTHLIKTRGQQVTLRCSSQSGHNTVSWYQQALGQGPQFIFQYYREEENGRGNFPPRFSGLQFPNYSSELNVNALELDDSALYLCASSSQDGRGGTGELFFGEGSRLTVL.